This T cell receptor beta chain appears in the sequencing data of a study of vaccination effects on CD4 cells after COVID-19. The assay was immunoSEQ multiplex PCR, and TCRdb's table has in-frame clones only and misses some. Of some 66,000 clones detected, roughly 80% appear once; the ten largest clones hold 2% to 3%. As concerns this clone: Its antigen remains unidentified.

The authors isolated CD4+ T cells after around 10 days of culture. Vaccination of participants consisted of two doses of either the BNT162b2 or mRNA-1273 vaccine. The material sequenced was CD4+ T cells from PBMCs cultured without peptide, taken after COVID-19 vaccination. This clonotype was sampled from a human donor who received a COVID-19 vaccine.

The CDR3 is CASSLTRQGAGGTEAFF. As DNA, the CDR3 is TGTGCCAGCTCACTGACCAGACAGGGGGCTGGGGGCACTGAAGCTTTCTTT. The rearrangement links TRBV18 to TRBJ1-1, with 10 nucleotides matching TRBD1. The germline CDR1 and CDR2 sequences are KGHSH and LQKENI. V shed 4 bases and J 4 bases; nucleotides not matched to a gene: 12. This CDR3 has 17 residues.